The rows below give T cell receptor beta chains drawn from one sample of a study of T cell responses to AZD1222 COVID-19 vaccine. Sequencing used immunoSEQ multiplex PCR; TCRdb keeps in-frame clones, though not all of them. Of about 120,000 clones in the sample, approximately 86% were seen once. The material sequenced was peripheral blood, taken 28 days after the second AZD1222 dose. These receptors were obtained from an adult who received the AZD1222 COVID-19 vaccine. Each CDR3 is given with its conserved first and last residue.

CASQIPGLAGVMYF TRBJ2-7 TRBV6-5
CAISESSGQPYEQYF TRBJ2-7 TRBV10-3
CASRRTELNYGYTF TRBJ1-2 TRBV5-4
CASSYRDGNTGELFF TRBJ2-2 TRBV5-1
CASKRAGGNTGELFF TRBJ2-2 TRBV19
CATSRERGKADTQYF TRBJ2-3 TRBV15
CAWSVSAEAQYF TRBJ2-5 TRBV30
CASSFGQGRNIQYF TRBJ2-4 TRBV5-4
CASSLLRTPAQPQHF TRBJ1-5 TRBV28
CASKLTVNTEAFF TRBJ1-1 TRBV10-1